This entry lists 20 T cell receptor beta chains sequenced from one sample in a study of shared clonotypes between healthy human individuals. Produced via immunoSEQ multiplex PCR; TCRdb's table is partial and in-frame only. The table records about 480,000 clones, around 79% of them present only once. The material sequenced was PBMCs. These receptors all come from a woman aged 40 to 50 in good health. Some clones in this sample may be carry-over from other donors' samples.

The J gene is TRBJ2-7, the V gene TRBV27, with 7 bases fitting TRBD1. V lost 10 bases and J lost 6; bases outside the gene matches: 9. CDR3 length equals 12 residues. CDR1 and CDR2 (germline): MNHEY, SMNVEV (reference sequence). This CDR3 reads CATHRQGGEQYF. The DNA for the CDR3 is TGTGCCACCCACCGACAGGGTGGCGAGCAGTACTTC.

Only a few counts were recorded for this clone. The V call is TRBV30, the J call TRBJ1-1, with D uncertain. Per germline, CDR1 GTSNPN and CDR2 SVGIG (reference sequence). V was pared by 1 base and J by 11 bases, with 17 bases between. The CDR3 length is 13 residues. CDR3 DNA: TGTGCCTGGAGTGCCCAGTCGAGCATGAGGGCTTTCTTT. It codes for CAWSAQSSMRAFF.

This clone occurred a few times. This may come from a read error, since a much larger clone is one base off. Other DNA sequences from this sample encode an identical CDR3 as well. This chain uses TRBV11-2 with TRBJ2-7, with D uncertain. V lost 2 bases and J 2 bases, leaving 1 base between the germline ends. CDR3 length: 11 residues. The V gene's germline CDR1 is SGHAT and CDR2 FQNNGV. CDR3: CASSLTYEQYF. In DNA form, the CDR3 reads TGTGCCAGCAGCTTAACCTACGAGCAGTACTTC.

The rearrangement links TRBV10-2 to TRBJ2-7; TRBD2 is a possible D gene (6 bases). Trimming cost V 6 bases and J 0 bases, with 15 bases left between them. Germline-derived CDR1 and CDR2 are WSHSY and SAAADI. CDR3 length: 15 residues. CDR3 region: CASSNGGAGSYEQYF. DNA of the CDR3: TGCGCCAGCAGCAATGGCGGAGCGGGCTCCTACGAGCAGTACTTC.

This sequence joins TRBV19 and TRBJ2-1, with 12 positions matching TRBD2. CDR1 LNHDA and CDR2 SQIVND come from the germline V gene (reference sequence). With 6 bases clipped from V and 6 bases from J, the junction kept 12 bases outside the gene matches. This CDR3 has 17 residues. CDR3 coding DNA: TGTGCCAGTAGAGGTGGGACTAGCGGGCCTTTGGGCAATGAGCAGTTCTTC. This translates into CASRGGTSGPLGNEQFF. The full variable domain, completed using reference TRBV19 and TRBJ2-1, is DGGITQSPKYLFRKEGQNVTLSCEQNLNHDAMYWYRQDPGQGLRLIYYSQIVNDFQKGDIAEGYSVSREKKESFPLTVTSAQKNPTAFYLCASRGGTSGPLGNEQFFGPGTRLTVL.

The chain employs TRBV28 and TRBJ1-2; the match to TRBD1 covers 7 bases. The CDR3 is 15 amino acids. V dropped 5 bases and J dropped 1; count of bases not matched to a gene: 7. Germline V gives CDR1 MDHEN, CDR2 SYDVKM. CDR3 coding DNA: TGTGCCAGCAGTCCCTGGGGACAGCATAACTATGGCTACACCTTC. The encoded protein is CASSPWGQHNYGYTF.

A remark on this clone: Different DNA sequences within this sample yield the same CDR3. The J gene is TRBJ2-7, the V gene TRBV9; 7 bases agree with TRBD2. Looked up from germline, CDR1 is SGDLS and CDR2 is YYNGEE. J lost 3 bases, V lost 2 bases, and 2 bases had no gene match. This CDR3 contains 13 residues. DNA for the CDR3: TGTGCCAGCAGCGTGGGGGGGAACTACGAGCAGTACTTC. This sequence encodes CASSVGGNYEQYF.

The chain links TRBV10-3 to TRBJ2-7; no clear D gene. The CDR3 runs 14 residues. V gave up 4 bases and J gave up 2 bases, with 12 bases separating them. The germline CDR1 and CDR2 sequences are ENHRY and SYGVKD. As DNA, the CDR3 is TGTGCCATCAGTGCTCTTAGCCTTCCCTACGAGCAGTACTTC. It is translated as CAISALSLPYEQYF.

The DNA of the CDR3 is TGTGCCAGCAGCTTAGATGGCGGGAGTACGGAAGAGCAGTACTTC. As protein: CASSLDGGSTEEQYF. This chain joins TRBV7-2 and TRBJ2-7; 7 nucleotides align to TRBD2. Germline CDR1 and CDR2: SGHTA and FQGNSA. The J segment lost 7 bases and the V segment lost 1 base, leaving 10 bases of the junction unmatched. The CDR3 covers 15 residues.

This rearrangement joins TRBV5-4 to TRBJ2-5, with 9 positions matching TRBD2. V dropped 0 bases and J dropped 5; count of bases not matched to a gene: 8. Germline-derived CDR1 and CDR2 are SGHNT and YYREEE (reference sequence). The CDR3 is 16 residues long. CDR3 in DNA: TGTGCCAGCAGCTTGGTCGTAGCGGGAGACGGGGAGACCCAGTACTTC. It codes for CASSLVVAGDGETQYF.

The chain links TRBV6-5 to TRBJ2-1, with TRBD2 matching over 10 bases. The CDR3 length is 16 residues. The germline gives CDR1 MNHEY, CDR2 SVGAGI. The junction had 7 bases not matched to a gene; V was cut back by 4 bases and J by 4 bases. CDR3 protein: CASSFSGTSVYNEQFF. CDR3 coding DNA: TGTGCCAGCAGTTTCTCCGGGACTAGCGTATACAATGAGCAGTTCTTC.

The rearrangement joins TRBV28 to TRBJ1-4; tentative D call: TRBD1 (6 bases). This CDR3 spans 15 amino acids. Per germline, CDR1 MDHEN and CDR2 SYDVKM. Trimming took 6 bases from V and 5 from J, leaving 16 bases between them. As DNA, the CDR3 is TGTGCCAGCAGCTCCCTCGTAGGGGGGAATGAAAAACTGTTTTTT. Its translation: CASSSLVGGNEKLFF. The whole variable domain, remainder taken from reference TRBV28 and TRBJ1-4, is DVKVTQSSRYLVKRTGEKVFLECVQDMDHENMFWYRQDPGLGLRLIYFSYDVKMKEKGDIPEGYSVSREKKERFSLILESASTNQTSMYLCASSSLVGGNEKLFFGSGTQLSVL.

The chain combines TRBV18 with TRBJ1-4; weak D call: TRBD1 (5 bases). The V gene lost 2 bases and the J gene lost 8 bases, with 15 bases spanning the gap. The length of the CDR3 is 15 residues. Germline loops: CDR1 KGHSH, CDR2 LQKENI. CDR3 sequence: CASSPRGVQGEKLFF. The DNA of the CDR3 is TGTGCCAGCTCACCAAGAGGGGTCCAAGGAGAAAAACTGTTTTTT.

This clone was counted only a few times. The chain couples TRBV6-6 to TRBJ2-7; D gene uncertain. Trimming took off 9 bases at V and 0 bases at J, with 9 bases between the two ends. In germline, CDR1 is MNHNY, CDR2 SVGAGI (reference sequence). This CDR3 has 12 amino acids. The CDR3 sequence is CASAQSSYEQYF. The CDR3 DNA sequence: TGTGCCAGTGCACAGAGCTCCTACGAGCAGTACTTC.

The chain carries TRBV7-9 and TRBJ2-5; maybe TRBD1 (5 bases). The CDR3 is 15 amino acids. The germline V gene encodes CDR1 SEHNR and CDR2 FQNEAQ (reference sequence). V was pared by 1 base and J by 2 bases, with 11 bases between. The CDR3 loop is CASSLGRQKQETQYF. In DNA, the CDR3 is TGTGCCAGCAGCTTAGGCCGACAGAAACAAGAGACCCAGTACTTC.

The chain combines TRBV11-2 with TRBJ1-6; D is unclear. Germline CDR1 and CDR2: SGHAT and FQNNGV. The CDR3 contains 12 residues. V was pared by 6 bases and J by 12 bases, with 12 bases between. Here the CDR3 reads CASSPEPGPLHF. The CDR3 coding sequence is TGTGCCAGCAGTCCCGAACCGGGACCCCTCCACTTT.

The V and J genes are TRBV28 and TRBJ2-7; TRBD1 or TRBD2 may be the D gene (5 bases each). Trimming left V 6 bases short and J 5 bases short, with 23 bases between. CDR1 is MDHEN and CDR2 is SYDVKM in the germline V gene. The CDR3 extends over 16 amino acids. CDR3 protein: CASRSRRGGPLHEQYF. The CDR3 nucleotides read TGTGCCAGCAGATCGAGACGTGGGGGTCCCCTACACGAGCAGTACTTC.

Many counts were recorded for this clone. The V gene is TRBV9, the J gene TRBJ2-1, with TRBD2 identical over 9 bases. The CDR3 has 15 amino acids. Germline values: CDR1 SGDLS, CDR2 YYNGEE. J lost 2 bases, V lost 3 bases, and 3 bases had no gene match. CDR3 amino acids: CASSGPSGTYNEQFF. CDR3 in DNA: TGTGCCAGCAGCGGACCTAGCGGGACCTACAATGAGCAGTTCTTC.

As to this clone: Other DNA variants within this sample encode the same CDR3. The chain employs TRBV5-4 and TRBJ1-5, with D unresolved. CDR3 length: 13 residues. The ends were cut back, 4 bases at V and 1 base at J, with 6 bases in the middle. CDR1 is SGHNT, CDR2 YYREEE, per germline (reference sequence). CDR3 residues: CASSQDSNQPQHF. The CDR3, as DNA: TGTGCCAGCAGCCAAGACAGCAATCAGCCCCAGCATTTT.

Here the CDR3 DNA reads TGCGCCAGCAGCCAAGAAACTAGCGGGAGTTACGAGCAGTACTTC. This gives the protein CASSQETSGSYEQYF. This chain uses TRBV4-3 with TRBJ2-5, with TRBD2 matching over 11 bases. The closer fit of TRBJ2-7 to the DNA end suggests the J call may be wrong. Germline CDR1 and CDR2: LGHNA and YSLEER. The CDR3 contains 15 residues.